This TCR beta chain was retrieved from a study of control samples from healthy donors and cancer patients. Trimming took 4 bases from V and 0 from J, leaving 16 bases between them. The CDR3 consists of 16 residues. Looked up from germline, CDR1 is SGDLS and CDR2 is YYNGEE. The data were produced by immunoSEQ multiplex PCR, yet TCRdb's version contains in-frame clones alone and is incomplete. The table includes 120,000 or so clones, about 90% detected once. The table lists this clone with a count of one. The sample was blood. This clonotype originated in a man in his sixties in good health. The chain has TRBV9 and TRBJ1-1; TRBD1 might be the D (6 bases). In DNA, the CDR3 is TGTGCCAGCAGCTTACTTCGGGGGGCAATGAACACTGAAGCTTTCTTT. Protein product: CASSLLRGAMNTEAFF. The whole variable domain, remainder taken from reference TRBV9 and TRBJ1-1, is DSGVTQTPKHLITATGQRVTLRCSPRSGDLSVYWYQQSLDQGLQFLIQYYNGEERAKGNILERFSAQQFPDLHSELNLSSLELGDSALYFCASSLLRGAMNTEAFFGQGTRLTVV.